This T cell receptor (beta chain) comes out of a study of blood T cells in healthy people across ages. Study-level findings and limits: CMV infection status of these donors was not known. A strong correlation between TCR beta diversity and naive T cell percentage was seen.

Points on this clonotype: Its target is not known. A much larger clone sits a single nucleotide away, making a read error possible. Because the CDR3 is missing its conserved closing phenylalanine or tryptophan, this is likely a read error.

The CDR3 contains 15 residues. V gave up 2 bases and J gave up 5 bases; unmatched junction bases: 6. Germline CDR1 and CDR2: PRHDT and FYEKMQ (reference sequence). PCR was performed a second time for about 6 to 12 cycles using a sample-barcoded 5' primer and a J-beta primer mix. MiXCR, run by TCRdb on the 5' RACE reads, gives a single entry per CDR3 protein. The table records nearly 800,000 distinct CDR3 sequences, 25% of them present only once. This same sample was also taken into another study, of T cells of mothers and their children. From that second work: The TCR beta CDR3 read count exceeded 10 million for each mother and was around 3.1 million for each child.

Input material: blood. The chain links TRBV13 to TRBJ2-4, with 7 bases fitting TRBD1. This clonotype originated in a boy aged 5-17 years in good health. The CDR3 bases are TGTGCCAGCAGCTTACGACAGGGCAATCAAAACATTCAGTACCTC. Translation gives CASSLRQGNQNIQYL.